This T cell receptor (beta chain) was found in a study of blood T cell repertoires in COVID-19. The germline V gene encodes CDR1 GTSNPN and CDR2 SVGIG (reference sequence). CDR3 length equals 18 residues. V shed 2 bases, J shed 3 bases, and the junction held 13 bases outside the gene matches. Measured with immunoSEQ multiplex PCR; TCRdb has only the in-frame clones, and not every one. The sample consists of approximately 69,000 clones, 90% of them appearing once. The chain has TRBV30 and TRBJ1-5; TRBD1 matches at 10 bases. The sequenced material came from peripheral blood. This TCR was sampled from a man in his fifties or sixties with acute or convalescent COVID-19. CDR3 region: CAWSHRDRGFLVNQPQHF. The CDR3, as DNA: TGTGCCTGGAGTCACCGGGACAGGGGTTTCTTGGTCAATCAGCCCCAGCATTTT.